The clone carrying this TCR beta chain was observed a handful of times. V was shortened by 5 bases and J by 5 bases, with 13 bases between the two germline ends. Germline V CDR1 and CDR2: SNHLY, FYNNEI. There are 14 residues in the CDR3. The record originates from a study of cytomegalovirus exposure and HLA in healthy donors. PCR involved 60 Vbeta and 13 Jbeta primers. Some clones are missing from TCRdb's copy, which holds only in-frame ones; the method was immunoSEQ multiplex PCR. The data hold about 160,000 clones, with 75% observed a single time. The genes are TRBV2 and TRBJ1-5; perhaps TRBD1 as D (6 bases). The clonotype was recovered from a male donor in good health and CMV-seronegative. Material for sequencing was PBMCs. The CDR3 spells CASSTWDTDQPQHF. The CDR3 DNA is TGTGCCAGCAGTACGTGGGACACCGATCAGCCCCAGCATTTT.